These 5 T cell receptor beta chains originate from one sample sequenced in a study of regulatory T cells in long-lasting Graves disease. Time point given: persistent/refractory GD, antithyroid drugs over 5 years with positive TRAb. With RNA extracted from PBMCs as input, the TCR library was made. iRepertoire HTBI primers and Arm-PCR of CDR3 regions built TCR beta libraries. TCRdb processed the multiplex PCR reads anew with MiXCR; each CDR3 protein has one entry. The table lists 500,000 to 700,000 distinct CDR3 sequences, 30% of them singletons. The sequencing here drew on peripheral blood mononuclear cells (PBMCs), taken when the disease was refractory, from a patient treated with antithyroid drugs. The receptors were sampled from a female donor with Graves disease.

This chain links TRBV7-3 with TRBJ1-1; D perhaps matches TRBD1 (6 bases). With 4 bases removed from V and 1 base from J, the gap between germline ends came to 13 bases. Per the germline V gene, CDR1 is SGHTA and CDR2 is FQGTGA. CDR3 size: 15 residues. The CDR3 sequence: CASSSPTGKNTEAFF. The CDR3 nucleotides read TGTGCCAGCAGCTCCCCGACAGGCAAGAACACTGAAGCTTTCTTT.

The genes are TRBV28 and TRBJ1-2; a weak D match, TRBD1 (6 bases). The CDR3 is made up of 14 amino acids. V lost 4 bases and J lost 4, with 13 bases in between. Germline CDR1 MDHEN, CDR2 SYDVKM. CDR3 sequence: CASSSTQGLYGYTF. For the CDR3, the DNA is TGTGCCAGCAGTTCAACACAGGGACTCTATGGCTACACCTTC.

This chain links TRBV6-2 or TRBV6-3 with TRBJ1-2; TRBD1 agrees at 9 bases. Looked up from germline, CDR1 is MNHEY and CDR2 is SVGEGT. Trimming cost V 3 bases and J 6 bases; bases outside gene matches: 11. The CDR3 totals 16 residues. In nucleotides, the CDR3 is TGTGCCAGCAGTTATATCGTCGGACAGGGGTCGGATGGCTACACCTTC. This sequence encodes CASSYIVGQGSDGYTF.

The chain couples TRBV19 to TRBJ1-5, with D hard to call. The CDR3 totals 14 residues. CDR1 and CDR2 from the germline V gene are LNHDA and SQIVND (reference sequence). Trimming removed 3 bases from V and 5 bases from J, with 11 bases in between. CDR3 bases: TGTGCCAGTAGTATTCGCTGGGGTGATCAGCCCCAGCATTTT. This translates into CASSIRWGDQPQHF.

CDR3 sequence (DNA): TGTGCCAGTAGTGTGACGGGGCCAGCTGGAACTCAGTACTTC. Its translation is CASSVTGPAGTQYF. The V call is TRBV19, the J call TRBJ2-5; D is possibly TRBD1 or TRBD2 (5 bases each). The germline V gene encodes CDR1 LNHDA and CDR2 SQIVND (reference sequence). The length of the CDR3 is 14 residues. The V gene lost 5 bases and the J gene lost 11 bases, with 21 bases spanning the gap. Combining the CDR3 with reference TRBV19 and TRBJ2-5 gives the whole variable domain DGGITQSPKYLFRKEGQNVTLSCEQNLNHDAMYWYRQDPGQGLRLIYYSQIVNDFQKGDIAEGYSVSREKKESFPLTVTSAQKNPTAFYLCASSVTGPAGTQYFGPGTRLLVL.